The clone carrying this TCR beta chain has a handful of counts. TCR beta CDR3 regions were amplified from RNA transcripts. First-round RT-PCR targeting the TCR CDR3 was performed with the HTBI primer set. TCRdb analysed the multiplex PCR reads with MiXCR anew, one entry per CDR3 protein. In the table there are 400,000 to 550,000 distinct CDR3 sequences, around a quarter of which are singletons. This entry is derived from a study of T cells in Graves' hyperthyroidism and ophthalmopathy. The study left out patients who had uncontrolled infection, other autoimmune disease, pregnancy or lactation. CDR1 MNHNS and CDR2 SASEGT come from the germline V gene. Between the trimmed V and J ends, which lost 6 bases and 8 bases, there was a span of 16 bases. The length of the CDR3 is 13 residues.

The chain links TRBV6-1 to TRBJ1-2; TRBD1 is a possible D gene (6 bases). Sequencing input: blood. The TCR comes from a woman between 25 and 40 years old with Graves' ophthalmopathy. The CDR3 sequence: CASSPRDTGGYTF. In nucleotides, the CDR3 is TGTGCCAGCAGCCCCCGGGACACCGGAGGCTACACCTTC.